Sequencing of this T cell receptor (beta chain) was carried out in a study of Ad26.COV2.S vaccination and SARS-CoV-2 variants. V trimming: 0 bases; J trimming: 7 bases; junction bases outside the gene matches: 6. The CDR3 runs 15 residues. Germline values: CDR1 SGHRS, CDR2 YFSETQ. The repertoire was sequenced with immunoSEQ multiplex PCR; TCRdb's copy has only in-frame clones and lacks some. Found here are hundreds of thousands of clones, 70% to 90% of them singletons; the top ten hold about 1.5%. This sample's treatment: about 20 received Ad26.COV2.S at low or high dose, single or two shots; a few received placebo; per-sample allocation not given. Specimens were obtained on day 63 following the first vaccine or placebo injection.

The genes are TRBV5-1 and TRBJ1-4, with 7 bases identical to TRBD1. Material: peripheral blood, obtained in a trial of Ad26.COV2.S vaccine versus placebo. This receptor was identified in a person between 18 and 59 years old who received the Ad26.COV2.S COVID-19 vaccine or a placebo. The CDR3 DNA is TGCGCCAGCAGCTTGGTTGGCAGGGGGACTGAAAAACTGTTTTTT. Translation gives CASSLVGRGTEKLFF.